This T cell receptor beta chain stems from a study of blood T cell repertoires in COVID-19. The protocol was immunoSEQ multiplex PCR, while the TCRdb copy is restricted to in-frame clones and leaves out a portion. The sample shows 150,000 to 200,000 clones, 81% of them seen only once. This CDR3 has 13 residues. Trimming cost V 2 bases and J 6 bases, with 10 bases left between them. Germline V gives CDR1 WSHSY, CDR2 SAAADI. This sequence joins TRBV10-2 and TRBJ2-5; D unclear. The sample consisted of PBMCs or T cells enriched from blood (not recorded which). The sequence was collected from a woman aged 40 to 55 with acute COVID-19. This CDR3 is CASSEEETKTQYF. CDR3 DNA: TGCGCCAGCAGTGAGGAGGAGACGAAGACCCAGTACTTC.